This T cell receptor (beta chain) stems from a study of molecular identifiers for immune sequencing clone quantification. Bulk TCR libraries used previously described methods and listed TCR primers. TCRdb independently ran MiXCR on the PCR reads; one entry per CDR3 protein. This sample has 460,000 or so distinct CDR3 sequences, with 20% to 25% found just once. Germline CDR1 reads SNHLY; CDR2 reads FYNNEI. The CDR3 is 19 amino acids. With V trimmed by 6 bases and J by 0 bases, 19 bases remained unmatched. Concerning this clonotype: The antigen remains undetermined.

Notes on the study in general: Underestimated sizes of highly expanded clones could result from identical TCR molecules that share a barcode.

When naive CD8 T cells were sorted, they were gated as CD8+CD4-CCR7+CD45RA+. The clonotype was recovered from a human donor in good health. Some libraries in this study had Jurkat cell RNA spiked in. The chain links TRBV2 to TRBJ2-7, with 8 bases fitting TRBD1. The sequenced sample consisted of naive CD8+ T cells from blood, with Jurkat cell RNA spiked in. Subset given: FACS-sorted CD8+CD4-CCR7+CD45RA+ naive T cells. CDR3 sequence (DNA): TGTGCCAGCAGACTCCCGGTGACAGGGGAACCTTCGAGCTCCTACGAGCAGTACTTC. Translating gives CASRLPVTGEPSSSYEQYF.